This TCR beta chain was obtained from a study of OX40 agonist ivuxolimab in advanced cancers. Study-wide context: All patients had ivuxolimab intravenously every 2 weeks at 0.01 to 10 mg/kg. Hepatocellular carcinoma, melanoma, renal cell or head and neck cancer occurred in dose-escalation patients.

Study observations and caveats: At 0.1 to 3.0 mg/kg, CD4+ and CD8+ blood T cells expanded clonally by week 6. Among the lowest peripheral clonal expansion occurred in 0.1-3.0 mg/kg partial responders.

Points on this clone: Its antigen remains unidentified.

Produced via immunoSEQ multiplex PCR; TCRdb's table is partial and in-frame only. The top ten hold more than 5.5% of the sample, which has about 79,000 clones, more than 85% seen once. V dropped 3 bases and J dropped 5 bases, with 16 bases sitting between them. The germline gives CDR1 MDHEN, CDR2 SYDVKM. The CDR3 contains 15 residues. The TCR comes from an adult with an advanced solid tumor such as melanoma, head and neck, liver or kidney cancer. The material was CD4+ or CD8+ T cells sorted from blood, obtained in a trial of the OX40 agonist ivuxolimab. The chain uses TRBV28 and TRBJ1-1; possible D gene TRBD1, 5 bases. Here the CDR3 DNA reads TGTGCCAGCAGTTTTTCAACGGGGCGCGGTACTGAAGCTTTCTTT. The encoded protein is CASSFSTGRGTEAFF.